The 30 T cell receptor beta chains listed next were all sequenced from one sample in a study of regulatory T cells in long-lasting Graves disease. The time point denotes: persistent/refractory GD, antithyroid drugs over 5 years with positive TRAb. The TCR library used RNA extracted from PBMCs. With iRepertoire HTBI primers and Arm-PCR of CDR3 regions, TCR beta libraries were built. TCRdb passed the multiplex PCR reads through MiXCR, listing each CDR3 protein once. The sample comprises about 450,000 distinct CDR3 sequences, 23% of which are singletons, and about a quarter rests with the top ten. Source: peripheral blood mononuclear cells (PBMCs), taken when the disease was refractory, from a patient treated with antithyroid drugs. The receptors here all came from a female donor with Graves disease.

This clonotype was detected only a few times. The gene calls are TRBV6-1 and TRBJ1-3; 11 bases line up with TRBD1. Unmatched junction bases numbered 4, after V lost 5 bases and J lost 4 bases. Per germline, CDR1 MNHNS and CDR2 SASEGT. The CDR3 is 15 residues long. The CDR3 here is CASSRDRGAGNTIYF. CDR3 coding DNA: TGTGCCAGCAGTAGGGACAGGGGGGCCGGAAACACCATATATTTT.

This clonotype occurred many times. The chain links TRBV6-1 to TRBJ2-7; 8 nucleotides align to TRBD2. The J segment lost 2 bases and the V segment lost 6 bases, leaving 12 bases of the junction unmatched. The germline V gene encodes CDR1 MNHNS and CDR2 SASEGT. The CDR3 is 16 amino acids. CDR3 loop: CASRGVTSGRTYEQYF. The CDR3 DNA reads as TGTGCCAGCAGAGGGGTAACTAGCGGCCGTACCTACGAGCAGTACTTC.

This clonotype was counted once. Given a much more abundant clone one base away, this may be a read error. This chain uses TRBV6-4 with TRBJ1-2, with D uncertain. V gave up 8 bases and J gave up 4 bases, with 17 bases separating them. CDR1 is MRHNA, CDR2 SNTAGT, per germline. This CDR3 contains 14 residues. The CDR3 loop is CASASTWGSYGYTF. The CDR3 DNA follows: TGTGCCAGCGCGAGTACGTGGGGTTCCTATGGCTACACCTTC.

CDR3 DNA sequence: TGTGCCAGCAGCTACCGGACCATAACTACCTACGAGCAGTACTTC. Amino acid sequence: CASSYRTITTYEQYF. The chain is built from TRBV13 and TRBJ2-7, with D unresolved. Germline CDR1 reads PRHDT; CDR2 reads FYEKMQ (reference sequence). The CDR3 has 15 residues. Trimming pared 4 bases from V and 2 bases from J, leaving 15 bases between.

About this clonotype: A read error may produce the germline difference seen at one junction end. This chain uses TRBV24-1 with TRBJ1-5, with D unresolved. In germline, CDR1 is KGHDR, CDR2 SFDVKD. The CDR3 loop spans 12 amino acids. The chain's CDR3 is CASSFWDQPQHF. The CDR3 bases are TGTGCCAGCAGTTTTTGGGATCAGCCCCAGCATTTT.

This clonotype was found many times. This chain joins TRBV24-1 and TRBJ2-5; no firm D call. CDR3 length equals 11 residues. From germline, CDR1 is KGHDR and CDR2 SFDVKD. Trimming cost V 9 bases and J 2 bases, with 6 bases left between them. The DNA of the CDR3 is TGTGCCACCGGGTGGCAAGAGACCCAGTACTTC. Its translation: CATGWQETQYF.

This chain joins TRBV27 and TRBJ2-7, with 8 bases identical to TRBD1. The CDR3 is 14 residues long. CDR1 and CDR2 (germline): MNHEY, SMNVEV (reference sequence). V dropped 5 bases and J dropped 7; count of bases not matched to a gene: 10. CDR3 nucleotide sequence: TGTGCCAGCAGTCTGGGACAGGATTTACGGGAGCAGTACTTC. Its protein is CASSLGQDLREQYF.

This clonotype was observed once. V gene TRBV18 combines with J gene TRBJ2-5; weak D call: TRBD1 (5 bases). Trimming cost V 0 bases and J 3 bases, with 8 bases left between them. Germline CDR1 is KGHSH and CDR2 is LQKENI. This CDR3 has 14 amino acids. The DNA of the CDR3 is TGTGCCAGCTCACCACCGGTAGGGGAAGAGACCCAGTACTTC. This sequence encodes CASSPPVGEETQYF.

There are many counts of this clonotype. The chain recombines TRBV6-2 or TRBV6-3 with TRBJ1-1; no firm D call. V lost 5 bases and J 4 bases, leaving 17 bases between the germline ends. The CDR3 sequence is 15 residues long. Per germline, CDR1 MNHEY and CDR2 SVGEGT. The CDR3 spells CASSESAGPGTEAFF. In nucleotides, the CDR3 is TGTGCCAGCAGTGAATCGGCAGGCCCAGGCACTGAAGCTTTCTTT.

A remark on this clonotype: Being one base from a much bigger clone, this may be a read error. The chain is built from TRBV6-1 and TRBJ1-5, with D unclear. V lost 4 bases to trimming and J lost 9 bases, with 16 bases between them. Germline CDR1 and CDR2: MNHNS and SASEGT. The CDR3 runs 14 residues. DNA of the CDR3: TGTGCCAGCAGTGGACTGTCGGCTTCGGGGCCCCAGCATTTT. It yields the protein CASSGLSASGPQHF.

Only a few counts were recorded for this clonotype. The chain uses TRBV9 and TRBJ2-4; D unresolved. V was pared by 7 bases and J by 3 bases, with 11 bases between. Germline V CDR1 and CDR2: SGDLS, YYNGEE. The CDR3 is 13 residues long. The DNA for the CDR3 is TGTGCCAGCGCCGGCTACAGCAAAAACATTCAGTACTTC. Its translation: CASAGYSKNIQYF.

This clonotype has a handful of counts. Here the CDR3 DNA reads TGTGCCATCAGTGAGCTGGCCTGGGCAGGGGGCGTTCAAGAGACCCAGTACTTC. Translated: CAISELAWAGGVQETQYF. The chain carries TRBV10-3 and TRBJ2-5; 8 bases are shared with TRBD1. Germline values: CDR1 ENHRY, CDR2 SYGVKD. The CDR3 contains 18 residues. V lost 2 bases, J lost 2 bases, and 13 bases stayed unmatched.

The chain couples TRBV12-3 or TRBV12-4 to TRBJ1-3; tentative D call: TRBD1 (5 bases). This CDR3 spans 15 amino acids. Trimming took off 9 bases at V and 0 bases at J, with 15 bases between the two ends. CDR3 in DNA: TGTGCCAGTAGGGACCGTCAAGTCTCTGGAAACACCATATATTTT. This codes for CASRDRQVSGNTIYF.

J is TRBJ2-3 and V is TRBV9; TRBD2 matches at 7 bases. V gave up 2 bases and J gave up 0 bases; unmatched junction bases: 6. Germline V gene sequence: CDR1 SGDLS, CDR2 YYNGEE. CDR3 size: 16 residues. This CDR3 reads CASSVTSGVSTDTQYF. The CDR3 DNA reads TGTGCCAGCAGCGTGACGAGCGGGGTCAGCACAGATACGCAGTATTTT.

The chain couples TRBV29-1 to TRBJ1-4; D perhaps matches TRBD1 (6 bases). V gave up 6 bases and J gave up 8 bases, with 19 bases separating them. This CDR3 comprises 14 residues. Germline lookup yields CDR1 SQVTM and CDR2 ANQGSEA. The CDR3 reads CSVLAGGQGEKLFF. In nucleotides, the CDR3 is TGCAGCGTCCTGGCGGGGGGGCAGGGAGAAAAACTGTTTTTT.

This clonotype appeared a few times. The chain combines TRBV30 with TRBJ2-7; 9 nucleotides agree with TRBD1. From germline, CDR1 is GTSNPN and CDR2 SVGIG (reference sequence). This CDR3 has 14 amino acids. Losses at the gene ends were 4 bases for V and 5 bases for J; bases not matched to a gene: 9. CDR3 loop: CAWTAGTGYDEQYF. In DNA, the CDR3 is TGTGCCTGGACAGCAGGGACAGGGTATGACGAGCAGTACTTC.

The chain employs TRBV5-1 and TRBJ2-3, with 8 bases lining up with TRBD2. The V gene's germline CDR1 is SGHRS and CDR2 YFSETQ. Unmatched junction bases numbered 10, after V lost 5 bases and J lost 2 bases. CDR3 length equals 16 residues. The DNA for the CDR3 is TGCGCCAGCAGTCCACCGGCGGGAGGCCCCACAGATACGCAGTATTTT. Amino acid sequence: CASSPPAGGPTDTQYF.

This clonotype occurred a few times. V gene TRBV6-1 combines with J gene TRBJ1-6, with TRBD1 identical over 8 bases. The CDR3 loop spans 14 amino acids. The ends lost 6 bases at V and 2 bases at J; junction bases unmatched: 0. Looked up from germline, CDR1 is MNHNS and CDR2 is SASEGT. The chain's CDR3 is CASSRGPYNSPLHF. The CDR3 DNA reads TGTGCCAGCAGCAGGGGGCCCTATAATTCACCCCTCCACTTT.

CDR3: CAWDADGGASEQYF. The CDR3 DNA is TGTGCCTGGGACGCGGACGGGGGAGCGTCTGAGCAGTACTTC. The J gene is TRBJ2-7, the V gene TRBV30; D might be TRBD2 (6 bases). This CDR3 is 14 amino acids long. Germline CDR1 is GTSNPN and CDR2 is SVGIG (reference sequence). Trimming cost V 5 bases and J 7 bases, with 21 bases left between them.

The chain links TRBV30 to TRBJ1-4; 7 positions match TRBD1. Judging by the DNA end, TRBJ1-6 fits better; the J call may be wrong. This CDR3 region has 13 residues. Per the germline V gene, CDR1 is GTSNPN and CDR2 is SVGIG (reference sequence). CDR3 region: CAWRPRQGSPLHF. The CDR3 coding sequence is TGTGCCTGGAGACCAAGACAGGGTTCACCCCTCCACTTT.

The sample holds many counts of this clonotype. The chain employs TRBV28 and TRBJ1-4; no reliable D call. V was shortened by 5 bases and J by 10 bases, with 17 bases between the two germline ends. The CDR3 loop spans 14 amino acids. The germline V gene has CDR1 MDHEN and CDR2 SYDVKM. The chain's CDR3 is CASSPLGKGGKLFF. In DNA, the CDR3 is TGTGCCAGCAGTCCTCTTGGGAAGGGCGGAAAACTGTTTTTT.

This clonotype was seen just once. The rearrangement uses TRBV6-1 and TRBJ2-7; 7 bases match TRBD1. Losses at the gene ends were 6 bases for V and 4 bases for J; bases not matched to a gene: 12. The CDR3 has 15 amino acids. CDR1 is MNHNS, CDR2 SASEGT, per germline. The CDR3: CASSRQGADPYEQYF. The CDR3, as DNA: TGTGCCAGCAGCAGACAGGGCGCCGATCCATACGAGCAGTACTTC.

This clonotype occurred many times. The CDR3 protein is CASSLELSYEQYF. In DNA form, the CDR3 reads TGTGCCAGCAGCCTTGAGCTTTCCTACGAGCAGTACTTC. This chain joins TRBV16 and TRBJ2-7; no reliable D call. The V end was cut by 4 bases, the J end by 1 base, with 8 bases between. CDR1 and CDR2 (germline): KGHSY, FQNENV. The CDR3 extends over 13 amino acids.

This chain links TRBV7-9 with TRBJ1-1, with TRBD1 identical over 7 bases. The junction had 2 bases not matched to a gene; V was cut back by 2 bases and J by 5 bases. The CDR3 contains 13 residues. CDR1 and CDR2 (germline): SEHNR, FQNEAQ (reference sequence). The CDR3, as DNA: TGTGCCAGCAGCTTAACACAGGGGACTGAAGCTTTCTTT. Its protein is CASSLTQGTEAFF.

This clonotype was detected only a few times. The genes are TRBV6-1 and TRBJ1-5; D not certain. Germline V gene lookup returns CDR1 MNHNS and CDR2 SASEGT. The V gene lost 2 bases and the J gene lost 8 bases, with 10 bases spanning the gap. The CDR3 is 13 amino acids. The CDR3 protein is CASSEMGLEPQHF. Here the CDR3 DNA reads TGTGCCAGCAGTGAAATGGGTTTGGAGCCCCAGCATTTT.

Turning to this clonotype: A single base separates this from a much larger clone, so it may be a read error. The CDR3 here is CASSLAPIRLSEAFF. CDR3 coding DNA: TGTGCCAGCAGCTTAGCGCCTATAAGGTTGTCTGAAGCTTTCTTT. The chain carries TRBV7-3 and TRBJ1-1; the D is unclear. CDR3 length equals 15 residues. CDR1 and CDR2 from the germline V gene are SGHTA and FQGTGA. V gave up 2 bases and J gave up 6 bases, with 16 bases separating them. Looking up the rest from reference TRBV7-3 and TRBJ1-1 gives the full variable domain: GAGVSQTPSNKVTEKGKYVELRCDPISGHTALYWYRQSLGQGPEFLIYFQGTGAADDSGLPNDRFFAVRPEGSVSTLKIQRTERGDSAVYLCASSLAPIRLSEAFFGQGTRLTVV.

The chain has TRBV29-1 and TRBJ1-1; no definite D call. The V end lost 7 bases, the J end lost 0 bases, and 12 bases lay between the germline ends. The CDR3 is made up of 13 amino acids. Germline assignment: CDR1 SQVTM and CDR2 ANQGSEA. CDR3 nucleotide sequence: TGCAGCGCCAGACCGAGGGTGAACACTGAAGCTTTCTTT. It encodes CSARPRVNTEAFF.

This clonotype has more than one count but fewer than ten. The rearrangement uses TRBV7-2 and TRBJ2-7, with unresolved D. The CDR3 has 13 amino acids. CDR1 and CDR2 (germline): SGHTA, FQGNSA. Trimming took off 4 bases at V and 0 bases at J, with 7 bases between the two ends. The CDR3 loop reads CASSSSPSYEQYF. The DNA of the CDR3 is TGTGCCAGCAGCTCCTCGCCCTCCTACGAGCAGTACTTC.

This clonotype was seen repeatedly, ten times or more. This chain uses TRBV28 with TRBJ2-1; no definite D call. The CDR3 extends over 13 amino acids. The germline CDR1 and CDR2 sequences are MDHEN and SYDVKM. Between the trimmed V and J ends, which lost 6 bases and 3 bases, there was a span of 9 bases. The CDR3 nucleotides are TGTGCCAGCAGCTTAGGCCGCTACAATGAGCAGTTCTTC. The encoded protein is CASSLGRYNEQFF. Together with reference TRBV28 and TRBJ2-1, the CDR3 gives the full variable domain: DVKVTQSSRYLVKRTGEKVFLECVQDMDHENMFWYRQDPGLGLRLIYFSYDVKMKEKGDIPEGYSVSREKKERFSLILESASTNQTSMYLCASSLGRYNEQFFGPGTRLTVL.

There are a few counts of this clonotype. The chain couples TRBV7-3 to TRBJ2-3; D unclear. Trimming removed 2 bases from V and 4 bases from J, with 7 bases in between. The CDR3 loop spans 13 amino acids. CDR1 SGHTA and CDR2 FQGTGA come from the germline V gene. CDR3 nucleotide sequence: TGTGCCAGCAGCTTATTTCCGTCAGATACGCAGTATTTT. Protein: CASSLFPSDTQYF.